Presented here are 24 T cell receptor beta chains from one specimen sequenced in a study of breast tumors, draining lymph nodes, adjacent tissues. TCRdb itself ran the multiplex PCR reads through MiXCR, one entry per CDR3 protein. The repertoire has 45,000 to 65,000 distinct CDR3 sequences, around 40% of them found once; the top ten carry about 10%. Specimen: breast tumor tissue. These receptor sequences come from a female donor with breast cancer. Some clones in this sample may be carry-over from other donors' samples.

The chain has TRBV20-1 and TRBJ1-2; TRBD1 might be the D (5 bases). Germline assignment: CDR1 DFQATT and CDR2 SNEGSKA (reference sequence). This CDR3 is built from 13 residues. V lost 5 bases and J 6 bases, leaving 16 bases between the germline ends. The CDR3 sequence is CSAHSLAGHGYTF. The CDR3 region has the DNA TGCAGTGCTCACTCACTAGCGGGGCATGGCTACACCTTC.

The chain is built from TRBV7-3 and TRBJ1-2; D ambiguous. From germline, CDR1 is SGHTA and CDR2 FQGTGA. The CDR3 has 13 residues. Trimming took 4 bases from V and 9 from J, leaving 15 bases between them. The CDR3 DNA is TGTGCCAGCAGCTCAGCGGGCGAGGATAGCTACACCTTC. This gives the protein CASSSAGEDSYTF. Looking up the rest from reference TRBV7-3 and TRBJ1-2 gives the full variable domain: GAGVSQTPSNKVTEKGKYVELRCDPISGHTALYWYRQSLGQGPEFLIYFQGTGAADDSGLPNDRFFAVRPEGSVSTLKIQRTERGDSAVYLCASSSAGEDSYTFGSGTRLTVV.

The J gene is TRBJ2-3, the V gene TRBV18; D unclear. Trimming removed 6 bases at V and 6 bases at J, with 16 bases between. The CDR3 contains 14 residues. Germline lookup yields CDR1 KGHSH and CDR2 LQKENI. The CDR3 coding sequence is TGTGCCAGCTCCCAAGGCTCTGGGGTGGATACGCAGTATTTT. Translated: CASSQGSGVDTQYF.

V gene TRBV20-1 combines with J gene TRBJ1-4, with TRBD1 matching 7 bases. The V gene end was trimmed by 2 bases and the J gene end by 8 bases; junction bases not matched to a gene: 5. Germline-derived CDR1 and CDR2 are DFQATT and SNEGSKA (reference sequence). The CDR3 runs to 13 residues. Written as DNA, the CDR3 is TGCAGTGCTAGACGGCAGGGGGACGAAAAACTGTTTTTT. Translated: CSARRQGDEKLFF.

This chain connects TRBV28 to TRBJ2-3; possibly TRBD1 for D (5 bases). Trimming took 1 base from V and 1 from J, leaving 21 bases between them. This CDR3 is 19 amino acids long. Germline values: CDR1 MDHEN, CDR2 SYDVKM. The CDR3 DNA sequence: TGTGCCAGCAGTTTATCAGGGATCGCCGGACACATAGGCACAGATACGCAGTATTTT. Its translation is CASSLSGIAGHIGTDTQYF.

This clonotype showed up many times. The rearrangement uses TRBV6-6 and TRBJ2-7; D is unclear. The CDR3 is 14 amino acids. The germline CDR1 and CDR2 sequences are MNHNY and SVGAGI (reference sequence). V dropped 0 bases and J dropped 2 bases, with 8 bases sitting between them. The DNA of the CDR3 is TGTGCCAGCAGTTACTCCGGCCTCACCTACGAGCAGTACTTC. Its protein product is CASSYSGLTYEQYF.

This clonotype has a count of ten or more. The chain combines TRBV6-5 with TRBJ1-5; 8 bases line up with TRBD1. From germline, CDR1 is MNHEY and CDR2 SVGAGI. The CDR3 extends over 15 amino acids. V was pared by 4 bases and J by 4 bases, with 6 bases of the junction left unmatched. This chain's CDR3 is CASSSAGGLNQPQHF. As DNA, the CDR3 is TGTGCCAGCAGTTCCGCAGGGGGCTTAAATCAGCCCCAGCATTTT.

In the case of this clonotype: Compared with germline, one end of the junction differs, possibly owing to a read error. The rearrangement links TRBV7-4 to TRBJ2-5; D unresolved. The CDR3 totals 14 residues. Per germline, CDR1 SGHVT and CDR2 SQSDAQ. The CDR3 loop reads CASSTTNSQESQYF. For the CDR3, the DNA is TGTGCCAGCAGTACAACAAACAGCCAAGAGTCCCAGTACTTC.

This clonotype was seen ten or more times. This rearrangement joins TRBV6-5 to TRBJ2-1; D perhaps matches TRBD2 (6 bases). V was pared by 6 bases and J by 5 bases, with 17 bases between. The V gene's germline CDR1 is MNHEY and CDR2 SVGAGI. There are 15 residues in the CDR3. The CDR3 reads CASRLGLTYNNEQFF. The CDR3 nucleotides read TGTGCCAGCAGACTTGGACTAACTTACAACAATGAGCAGTTCTTC.

In the case of this clonotype: A read error may explain this, as a much larger clone is one base away. No conserved phenylalanine or tryptophan is present at the end of the CDR3, so a read error is the likely explanation. The chain has TRBV9 and TRBJ2-1, with D perhaps assigned TRBD1 or TRBD2 (6 bases each). Trimming took 0 bases from V and 9 from J, leaving 10 bases between them. The CDR3 contains 13 residues. CDR1 is SGDLS, CDR2 YYNGEE, per germline. The CDR3 DNA reads TGTGCCAGCAGCGTAGGGGGGGCCGGTGAGCAGTTCTCC. Translating gives CASSVGGAGEQFS.

This clonotype was counted a few times. A much larger clone differs by one base, so this may be a read error. J is TRBJ2-5 and V is TRBV5-8; TRBD2 agrees at 9 bases. CDR3 length equals 13 residues. V shed 5 bases, J shed 7 bases, and the junction held 6 bases outside the gene matches. From germline, CDR1 is SGHTS and CDR2 YDEGEE. The CDR3 nucleotides read TGTGCCAGCAGACCTAGCGGGGCAGGGACCCAGTACTTC. Protein: CASRPSGAGTQYF.

This clonotype was seen many times. The chain combines TRBV11-1 with TRBJ2-1; D is undetermined. This CDR3 has 15 amino acids. V shed 2 bases and J shed 8 bases, with 16 bases lying between them. Germline CDR1 and CDR2: SGHAT and FQDESV (reference sequence). The CDR3 loop reads CASSLTLVRGDEQFF. The CDR3 nucleotides read TGTGCCAGCAGCTTAACCCTAGTTAGAGGCGATGAGCAGTTCTTC.

This clonotype has ten or more counts. V gene TRBV4-3 combines with J gene TRBJ2-1; TRBD2 aligns across 10 bases. Looked up from germline, CDR1 is LGHNA and CDR2 is YSLEER. V shed 0 bases and J 7 bases; nucleotides not matched to a gene: 9. The CDR3 contains 17 residues. The chain's CDR3 is CASSQDGASGSLNEQFF. CDR3 nucleotide sequence: TGCGCCAGCAGCCAAGATGGGGCTAGCGGGAGTCTAAATGAGCAGTTCTTC.

This clonotype was counted ten times or more. V usage is TRBV7-9 and J usage is TRBJ1-2; D gene unclear. Looked up from germline, CDR1 is SEHNR and CDR2 is FQNEAQ (reference sequence). The CDR3 covers 13 residues. Trimming removed 5 bases at V and 6 bases at J, with 13 bases between. CDR3 in DNA: TGTGCCAGCAGCCCGCAGATGGGCGATGGCTACACCTTC. Its translation is CASSPQMGDGYTF.

The chain recombines TRBV5-1 with TRBJ2-7, with 8 positions matching TRBD1. V dropped 4 bases and J dropped 3; count of bases not matched to a gene: 9. The germline V gene encodes CDR1 SGHRS and CDR2 YFSETQ. The CDR3 length is 15 residues. CDR3 nucleotide sequence: TGCGCCAGCAGCCGGAATCCAGGGGGCGGCTACGAGCAGTACTTC. Amino acids: CASSRNPGGGYEQYF.

The V gene is TRBV7-8, the J gene TRBJ2-7; D call uncertain. V was shortened by 2 bases and J by 0 bases, with 8 bases between the two germline ends. The CDR3 sequence is 14 residues long. In germline, CDR1 is SGHVS, CDR2 FQNEAQ. The CDR3: CASSLRALSYEQYF. The CDR3 DNA follows: TGTGCCAGCAGCTTAAGGGCCCTCTCCTACGAGCAGTACTTC.

This clonotype was counted once. It is unclear where the CDR3 begins or ends on the DNA, so no DNA is shown, and the CDR3 is as TCRdb lists it. This chain links TRBV25-1 with TRBJ1-3; TRBD1, as called in the table, went unchecked against the DNA. Germline lookup yields CDR1 MGHDK and CDR2 SYGVNS. Counting both end residues, the CDR3 totals 20 amino acids. The CDR3 sequence is CASSSNDRYEQYFGPGTIYF.

This clonotype was observed many times. V usage is TRBV9 and J usage is TRBJ2-3; 7 positions match TRBD2. V lost 4 bases, J lost 3 bases, and 8 bases stayed unmatched. CDR3 length: 15 amino acids. Germline loops: CDR1 SGDLS, CDR2 YYNGEE. CDR3 bases: TGTGCCAGCAGCCTGGGGGGGGAATGGACAGATACGCAGTATTTT. Protein: CASSLGGEWTDTQYF.

The V and J genes are TRBV5-5 and TRBJ2-3, with D possibly matching TRBD2 (5 bases). V was clipped by 3 bases and J by 4 bases, with 9 bases between them. Germline assignment: CDR1 SGHKS and CDR2 YYEKEE (reference sequence). There are 13 residues in the CDR3. CDR3 sequence (DNA): TGTGCCAGCAGCTCGGGGTCGGCAGATACGCAGTATTTT. Translated: CASSSGSADTQYF.

This clonotype has ten or more counts. The V call is TRBV20-1, the J call TRBJ2-1; 8 nucleotides line up with TRBD1. V trimming: 5 bases; J trimming: 5 bases; junction bases outside the gene matches: 8. This CDR3 is 14 amino acids long. CDR1 and CDR2 from the germline V gene are DFQATT and SNEGSKA (reference sequence). CDR3 protein: CSARRTGRNNEQFF. CDR3 DNA: TGCAGTGCTCGACGGACAGGGAGGAACAATGAGCAGTTCTTC.

This clonotype was detected ten times or more. V and J are TRBV3-1 and TRBJ1-5; D gene unclear. The ends were cut back, 2 bases at V and 5 bases at J, with 7 bases in the middle. The CDR3 is 13 residues long. Germline V gene sequence: CDR1 LGHDT, CDR2 YNNKEL (reference sequence). CDR3 in amino acids: CASSQSWDQPQHF. For the CDR3, the DNA is TGTGCCAGCAGCCAATCGTGGGATCAGCCCCAGCATTTT.

The V gene is TRBV6-2 or TRBV6-3, the J gene TRBJ1-4; 9 nucleotides align to TRBD1. This CDR3 has 15 residues. J lost 5 bases, V lost 6 bases, and 7 bases had no gene match. Per germline, CDR1 MNHEY and CDR2 SVGEGT. CDR3 sequence (DNA): TGTGCCAGCAGGGGCCGGGACAGGGTAAATGAAAAACTGTTTTTT. Translation gives CASRGRDRVNEKLFF.

The chain uses TRBV7-2 and TRBJ1-2, with D possibly being TRBD1 (5 bases). The CDR3 runs 13 residues. The V gene lost 5 bases and the J gene lost 5 bases, with 12 bases spanning the gap. In germline, CDR1 is SGHTA, CDR2 FQGNSA. CDR3 protein: CASSVDSSYGYTF. The CDR3 region has the DNA TGTGCCAGCAGCGTTGACAGCAGTTATGGCTACACCTTC.

This clonotype was observed at least ten times. V usage is TRBV18 and J usage is TRBJ1-2, with D possibly being TRBD1 (5 bases). Trimming stripped 3 bases from V and 8 bases from J, with 13 bases between. CDR3 length equals 13 residues. Germline values: CDR1 KGHSH, CDR2 LQKENI. This CDR3 is CASSPEGVRGYTF. In DNA, the CDR3 is TGTGCCAGCTCACCGGAAGGGGTCCGGGGCTACACCTTC.